The clone carrying this TCR beta chain was seen repeatedly, ten times or more. Its antigen is unidentified. The data are from a study of early T cells in non-severe SARS-CoV-2 infection. Overall study results and limits: CD4 and private specificities were missed by VDJdb matching, which favored anti-spike CD8 responses.

Individual cDNA molecules received unique molecular identifiers. TCRdb reprocessed the 5' RACE reads via MiXCR and lists one record per CDR3 protein. In the table there are 25,000 to 35,000 distinct CDR3 sequences, 6% to 7% of which are singletons. The CDR3 totals 15 residues. The ends lost 6 bases at V and 2 bases at J; junction bases unmatched: 6. Per germline, CDR1 LGHNT and CDR2 FRNRAP. Sequencing used whole blood. This rearrangement joins TRBV12-5 to TRBJ1-5, with TRBD1 matching 8 bases. The receptor comes from an adult who was a healthcare worker with PCR-confirmed SARS-CoV-2 infection or an uninfected control (not recorded which). The CDR3 protein is CASGVQGGGNQPQHF. CDR3 sequence (DNA): TGTGCTAGTGGCGTACAGGGGGGAGGCAATCAGCCCCAGCATTTT.